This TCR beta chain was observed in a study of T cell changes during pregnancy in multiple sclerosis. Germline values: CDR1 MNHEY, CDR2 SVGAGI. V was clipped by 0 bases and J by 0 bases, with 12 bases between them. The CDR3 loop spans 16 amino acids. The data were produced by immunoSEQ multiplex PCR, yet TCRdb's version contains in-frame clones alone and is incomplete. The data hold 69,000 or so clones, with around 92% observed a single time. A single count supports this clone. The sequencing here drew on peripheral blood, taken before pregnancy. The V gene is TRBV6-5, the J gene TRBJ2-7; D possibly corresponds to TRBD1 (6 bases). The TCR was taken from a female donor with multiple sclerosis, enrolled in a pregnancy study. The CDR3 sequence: CASSYSGDNLSYEQYF. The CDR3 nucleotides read TGTGCCAGCAGTTACTCGGGGGACAACCTCTCCTACGAGCAGTACTTC.